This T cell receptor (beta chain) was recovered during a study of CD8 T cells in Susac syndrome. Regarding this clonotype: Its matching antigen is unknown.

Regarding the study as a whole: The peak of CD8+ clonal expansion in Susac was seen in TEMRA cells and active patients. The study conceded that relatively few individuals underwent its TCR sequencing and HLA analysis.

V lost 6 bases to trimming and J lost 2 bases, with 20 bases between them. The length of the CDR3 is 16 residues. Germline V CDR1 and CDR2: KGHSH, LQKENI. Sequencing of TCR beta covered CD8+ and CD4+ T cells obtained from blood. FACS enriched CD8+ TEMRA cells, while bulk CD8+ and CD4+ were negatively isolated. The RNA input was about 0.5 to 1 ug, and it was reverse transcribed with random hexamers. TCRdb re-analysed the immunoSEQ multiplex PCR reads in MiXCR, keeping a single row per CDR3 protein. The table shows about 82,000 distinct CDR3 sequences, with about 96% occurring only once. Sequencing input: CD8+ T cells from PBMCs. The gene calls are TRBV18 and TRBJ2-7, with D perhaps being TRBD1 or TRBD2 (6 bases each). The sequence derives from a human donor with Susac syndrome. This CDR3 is CASSLGGTPRPYEQYF. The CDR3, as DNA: TGTGCCAGCTCCCTAGGAGGGACACCTAGGCCCTACGAGCAGTACTTC.